This is a list of T cell receptor beta chains from one sample in a study of T cell responses to AZD1222 COVID-19 vaccine. Repertoires were generated with immunoSEQ multiplex PCR, while TCRdb's copy carries only in-frame clones and drops some. The table has 110,000 to 150,000 clones, 92% seen once. The material sequenced was peripheral blood, taken 28 days after the second AZD1222 dose. The receptor source for this set is an adult who received the AZD1222 COVID-19 vaccine. CDR3s include the opening cysteine and the closing phenylalanine or tryptophan. A D gene is named only where the DNA matches it firmly. The size field is filled for only some rows; it gives once, few, many or a size class.

clone_size	d_call	v_call	j_call	cdr3_aa	cdr3_nt
-	-	TRBV7-9	TRBJ2-7	CASSSDSADSGLYEQYF	TGTGCCAGCAGCTCTGACTCCGCAGACAGTGGCCTCTACGAGCAGTACTTC
-	-	TRBV10-3	TRBJ1-5	CAISAQINQPQHF	TGTGCCATTTCGGCCCAGATCAATCAGCCCCAGCATTTT
-	TRBD2	TRBV4-2	TRBJ2-3	CASSREREADTQYF	TGTGCCAGCAGCCGGGAGCGGGAAGCAGATACGCAGTATTTT
-	-	TRBV5-6	TRBJ1-4	CASSLDFEKLFF	TGTGCCAGCAGCTTGGACTTCGAAAAACTGTTTTTT
-	-	TRBV5-1	TRBJ1-2	CASRPVSENYGYTF	TGCGCCAGCAGGCCGGTATCAGAAAACTATGGCTACACCTTC
-	-	TRBV11-2	TRBJ2-2	CASSVDRLSGELFF	TGTGCCAGCAGCGTAGACAGGCTCTCCGGGGAGCTGTTTTTT
once	-	TRBV5-6	TRBJ2-2	CASSFQGRFNTGELFF	TGTGCCAGCAGCTTTCAGGGACGCTTTAACACCGGGGAGCTGTTTTTT
-	-	TRBV29-1	TRBJ2-7	CSVAAGTYEQYF	TGCAGCGTTGCGGCAGGGACGTACGAGCAGTACTTC
-	TRBD1	TRBV3-1/TRBV3-2	TRBJ1-5	CASKGQGFNQPQHF	TGTGCCAGCAAGGGACAGGGATTCAATCAGCCCCAGCATTTT
-	TRBD1	TRBV5-1	TRBJ1-2	CASSWTGGDYGYTF	TGCGCCAGCAGCTGGACAGGGGGAGACTATGGCTACACCTTC
-	TRBD1	TRBV5-5	TRBJ2-7	CASSSDRSPWGEQYF	TGTGCCAGCAGCTCGGACAGGTCCCCGTGGGGCGAGCAGTACTTC
-	-	TRBV6-5	TRBJ2-1	CASLNLHHLYNEQFF	TGTGCCAGCCTCAATCTGCACCATTTGTACAATGAGCAGTTCTTC
-	TRBD1	TRBV3-1/TRBV3-2	TRBJ2-7	CASSQARGTVVYEQYF	TGTGCCAGCAGCCAAGCCAGGGGGACAGTGGTCTACGAGCAGTACTTC
-	-	TRBV5-1	TRBJ1-1	CASSPALRDRLPEAFF	TGCGCCAGCAGCCCCGCCCTTAGAGACAGGCTACCTGAAGCTTTCTTT
-	TRBD2	TRBV28	TRBJ2-1	CASILSGIGRGEQFF	TGTGCCAGCATCCTGAGCGGGATAGGGAGGGGTGAGCAGTTCTTC
-	-	TRBV25-1	TRBJ1-4	CASSERGRTNEKLFF	TGTGCCAGCAGTGAAAGGGGCAGGACTAATGAAAAACTGTTTTTT
-	TRBD2	TRBV25-1	TRBJ2-7	CASSEPGLASYEQYF	TGTGCCAGCAGTGAACCCGGACTAGCGTCCTACGAGCAGTACTTC
-	TRBD1	TRBV7-6	TRBJ2-1	CASSRRGGQGNFDEQFF	TGTGCCAGCAGCCGAAGAGGCGGACAGGGTAATTTCGATGAGCAGTTCTTC
-	TRBD1	TRBV5-1	TRBJ1-1	CASSLGDRESAFF	TGCGCCAGCAGCTTAGGGGACAGGGAGTCGGCTTTCTTT
-	TRBD2	TRBV2	TRBJ2-1	CASSPSGTPYNEQFF	TGTGCCAGCAGTCCTAGCGGGACACCCTACAATGAGCAGTTCTTC
-	TRBD2	TRBV7-9	TRBJ2-1	CASIGLAGAPVQNEQFF	TGTGCCAGCATCGGACTAGCGGGAGCCCCGGTTCAGAATGAGCAGTTCTTC
once	-	TRBV7-2	TRBJ2-3	CASSLGGPDTQYF	TGTGCCAGCAGCTTAGGTGGGCCAGATACGCAGTATTTT
-	-	TRBV19	TRBJ2-2	CASSIGGLHSNTGELFF	TGTGCCAGTAGTATAGGGGGGCTCCATTCGAACACCGGGGAGCTGTTTTTT
once	-	TRBV4-2	TRBJ1-5	CASSQDLGEQPQHF	TGTGCCAGCAGCCAAGATTTAGGTGAGCAGCCCCAGCATTTT
-	TRBD1	TRBV7-9	TRBJ2-7	CASSLGGTGGYEQYF	TGTGCCAGCAGCTTAGGTGGGACAGGGGGCTACGAGCAGTACTTC
-	-	TRBV4-1	TRBJ1-2	CASSPGAGGLVDYGYTF	TGCGCCAGCAGCCCAGGGGCCGGGGGATTAGTTGACTATGGCTACACCTTC